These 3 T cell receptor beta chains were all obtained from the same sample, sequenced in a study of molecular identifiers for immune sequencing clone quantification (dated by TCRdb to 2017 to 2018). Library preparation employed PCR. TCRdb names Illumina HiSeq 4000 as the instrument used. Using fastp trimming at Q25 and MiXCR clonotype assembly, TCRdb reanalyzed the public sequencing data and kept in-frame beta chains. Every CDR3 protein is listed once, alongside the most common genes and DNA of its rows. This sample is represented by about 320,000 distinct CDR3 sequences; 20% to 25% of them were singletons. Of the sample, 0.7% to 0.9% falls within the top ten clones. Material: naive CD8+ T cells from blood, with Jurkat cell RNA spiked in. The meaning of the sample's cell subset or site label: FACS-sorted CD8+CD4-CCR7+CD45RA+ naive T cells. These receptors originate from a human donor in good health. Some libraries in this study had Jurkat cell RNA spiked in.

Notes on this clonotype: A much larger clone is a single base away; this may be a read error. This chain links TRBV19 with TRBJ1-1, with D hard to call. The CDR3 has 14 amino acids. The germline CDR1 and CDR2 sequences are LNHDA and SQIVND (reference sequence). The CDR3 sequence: CVSRFGPLNTEAFF. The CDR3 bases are TGTGTCAGTAGATTTGGACCCCTGAACACTGAAGCTTTCTTT.

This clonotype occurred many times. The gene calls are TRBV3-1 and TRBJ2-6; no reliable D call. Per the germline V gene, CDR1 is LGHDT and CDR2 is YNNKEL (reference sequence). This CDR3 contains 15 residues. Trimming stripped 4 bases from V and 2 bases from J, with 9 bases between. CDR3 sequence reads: CASSRLFPGANVLTF. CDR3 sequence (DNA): TGTGCCAGCAGCCGATTGTTTCCTGGGGCCAACGTCCTGACTTTC.

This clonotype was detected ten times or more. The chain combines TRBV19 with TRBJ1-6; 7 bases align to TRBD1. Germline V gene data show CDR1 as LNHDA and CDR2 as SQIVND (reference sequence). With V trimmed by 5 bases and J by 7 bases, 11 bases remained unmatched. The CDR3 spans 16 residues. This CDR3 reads CASSLTGEGGNSPLHF. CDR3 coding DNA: TGTGCCAGTAGTCTTACAGGGGAAGGAGGAAATTCACCCCTCCACTTT.